These T cell receptor beta chains were read from a single sample in a study of CD8+CD57+ T cells in acquired aplastic anemia. TCRdb ran MiXCR on the reads and lists one entry per CDR3 protein. Here the sample spans 75,000 to 80,000 distinct CDR3 sequences, less than 85% being singletons. The sample was sorted CD4+, CD8+, or CD8+CD57+ T cells (not recorded which) from PBMCs. The receptor source for this set is a human donor with aplastic anemia. The CDR3 runs from the conserved cysteine through the conserved F or W. D genes are given only for firm matches. A clone size is listed for some rows: how often the clone was seen (once, few, many), or a class if it is expanded.

-	TRBJ2-5	TRBV7-2	few	TGTGCCAGCAGCTTAGGCTACCAAGAGACCCAGTACTTC	CASSLGYQETQYF
-	TRBJ1-5	TRBV5-6	-	TGTGCCAGCAGCTTGTTTGATCAGCCCCAGCATTTT	CASSLFDQPQHF
-	TRBJ1-2	TRBV9	few	TGTGCCAGCAGCGCGGCTCTCGGCTACACCTTC	CASSAALGYTF
-	TRBJ2-7	TRBV2	-	TGTGCCAGCACCCGAGGAGGACCTCAGTACTTC	CASTRGGPQYF
TRBD2	TRBJ2-7	TRBV27	few	TGTGCCAGCAGAACTAGCGGGAGCTCCTACGAGCAGTACTTC	CASRTSGSSYEQYF
-	TRBJ1-2	TRBV15	-	TGTGCCACCAGCAGGACCGGATTAAACTATGGCTACACCTTC	CATSRTGLNYGYTF
-	TRBJ2-3	TRBV15	-	TGTGCCACCAGCAGATCCCGGGAGGGGGCGGATACGCAGTATTTT	CATSRSREGADTQYF
-	TRBJ2-7	TRBV4-1	-	TGCGCCAGCAGCCAAGTTCACGACTCGGTATCCGAGCAGTACTTC	CASSQVHDSVSEQYF
TRBD1	TRBJ1-2	TRBV29-1	once	TGCAGCGCCGGGGACAGTAACTATGGCTACACCTTC	CSAGDSNYGYTF
TRBD1	TRBJ2-5	TRBV24-1	-	TGTGCCACCAGTGATCCGACAGGGTCGGGGGAGACCCAGTACTTC	CATSDPTGSGETQYF
-	TRBJ2-1	TRBV10-3	-	TGTGCCATCAGTGATTTGCGGAGCTCCTACAATGAGCAGTTCTTC	CAISDLRSSYNEQFF
-	TRBJ1-6	TRBV20-1	once	TGCAGTGCTAGAGGTATCCTCTCTAATTCACCCCTCCACTTT	CSARGILSNSPLHF
-	TRBJ1-2	TRBV7-2	-	TGTGCCAGCAGCTTAGCGCTTGGCAGAAACTATGGCTACACCTTC	CASSLALGRNYGYTF
-	TRBJ1-1	TRBV19	few	TGTGCCAGTAGTCAGGGCGTGCGAGCTTTCTTT	CASSQGVRAFF
-	TRBJ2-3	TRBV7-6	-	TGTGCCAGCAGCTGGGTAACAGATACGCAGTATTTT	CASSWVTDTQYF
-	TRBJ1-1	TRBV3-1	many	TGTGCCAGCAGCCTCCCTGGGAGGGTCAGTGAAGCTTTCTTT	CASSLPGRVSEAFF
-	TRBJ1-1	TRBV29-1	once	TGCAGCGTTGATCGGGGGACGAACACTGAAGCTTTCTTT	CSVDRGTNTEAFF
-	TRBJ1-5	TRBV10-2	-	TGCGCCAGCAGCCAGGGGAGCAATCAGCCCCAGCATTTT	CASSQGSNQPQHF
-	TRBJ2-1	TRBV29-1	-	TGCAGCGTTGAAGCCTCCGGATACAATGAGCAGTTCTTC	CSVEASGYNEQFF
TRBD1	TRBJ2-7	TRBV20-1	-	TGCAGTGCTAGTGGGACAGGGGGCCGGTACGAGCAGTACTTC	CSASGTGGRYEQYF
TRBD2	TRBJ2-7	TRBV27	few	TGTGCCAGCAGTTTAGCGGGAGGTCGTTACGAGCAGTACTTC	CASSLAGGRYEQYF
-	TRBJ2-2	TRBV24-1	-	TGTGCCACCAGTGATTGGACGTCGAACACCGGGGAGCTGTTTTTT	CATSDWTSNTGELFF
TRBD1	TRBJ1-6	TRBV10-1	-	TGCGCCAACAAAACCGGGACAGGGACCCATAATTCACCCCTCCACTTT	CANKTGTGTHNSPLHF
-	TRBJ2-1	TRBV27	many	TGTGCCAGCAGTTTCTCGGTGAATGAGCAGTTCTTC	CASSFSVNEQFF
-	TRBJ1-1	TRBV19	-	TGTGCCAGTACTCCCAAGGACAGCACTGAAGCTTTCTTT	CASTPKDSTEAFF
-	TRBJ2-5	TRBV6-2/TRBV6-3	-	TGTGCCAGCAGTTACTCGAGCACCTATCCCCAAGAGACCCAGTACTTC	CASSYSSTYPQETQYF
TRBD1	TRBJ1-2	TRBV29-1	-	TGCAGCGTTGAGCAGGGGGCGGACTATGGCTACACCTTC	CSVEQGADYGYTF
-	TRBJ2-7	TRBV25-1	-	TGTGCCAGCAGTGAGACAGACGGGGGAAACTACGAGCAGTACTTC	CASSETDGGNYEQYF
TRBD1	TRBJ1-2	TRBV10-3	-	TGTGCCATCAGTGCAGCGCGGGACAGGCGAGGCTACACCTTC	CAISAARDRRGYTF
TRBD1	TRBJ1-2	TRBV25-1	-	TGTGCCACCAGTGAGCCCGGGACAGGGGAGGGCTATGGCTACACCTTC	CATSEPGTGEGYGYTF
-	TRBJ1-6	TRBV11-2	-	TGTGCCAGCAGCTTGATGGCCGATTCACCCCTCCACTTT	CASSLMADSPLHF
-	TRBJ1-2	TRBV5-1	-	TGCGCCAGCAGCGATATAGGGAACTATGGCTACACCTTC	CASSDIGNYGYTF
-	TRBJ2-1	TRBV12-3/TRBV12-4	-	TGTGCCAGCAGCATACCCCCGACAGACCCCAATGAGCAGTTCTTC	CASSIPPTDPNEQFF
-	TRBJ2-7	TRBV9	-	TGTGCCAGCAGTTTCGACCCCTACGAGCAGTACTTC	CASSFDPYEQYF
TRBD2	TRBJ2-3	TRBV11-2	-	TGTGCCAGCAGTCGGGCTAGCGGGTCCACAGATACGCAGTATTTT	CASSRASGSTDTQYF
TRBD2	TRBJ2-3	TRBV3-1	-	TGTGCCAGCATGGGTCAAGTTACCGGCGGGGGAGATACGCAGTATTTT	CASMGQVTGGGDTQYF
TRBD1	TRBJ2-7	TRBV6-1	-	TGTGCCAGCAGTGACCAACAAACAGGGGACGAGCAGTACTTC	CASSDQQTGDEQYF
-	TRBJ2-7	TRBV10-3	few	TGTGCCATCAGTGAATCACCGACCACTTACGAGCAGTACTTC	CAISESPTTYEQYF
-	TRBJ1-1	TRBV12-3/TRBV12-4	-	TGTGCCAGCAGTTTTTGGAGGGTTGAGACTGAAGCTTTCTTT	CASSFWRVETEAFF
TRBD1	TRBJ2-3	TRBV9	few	TGTGCCAGCAGCGTAGGCTCGGGTGGCGGGACAGGGTACACAGATACGCAGTATTTT	CASSVGSGGGTGYTDTQYF
-	TRBJ2-7	TRBV7-6	-	TGTGCCAGCAGCTCGATCCAGGGGAGCGAGCAGTACTTC	CASSSIQGSEQYF
TRBD2	TRBJ2-2	TRBV24-1	few	TGTGCCACCAGTGACCACCAGGGAGGGGACACCGGGGAGCTGTTTTTT	CATSDHQGGDTGELFF
TRBD1	TRBJ2-3	TRBV10-3	-	TGTGCCATCACGGAACACCCTCGACAGGGTAGCACAGATACGCAGTATTTT	CAITEHPRQGSTDTQYF
-	TRBJ2-7	TRBV7-8	-	TGTGCCAGCAGCTCAGGGGTCCTCGAGCAGTACTTC	CASSSGVLEQYF
-	TRBJ1-2	TRBV7-6	-	TGTGCCAGCAGCTTGTCAGGGGCTAACTATGGCTACACCTTC	CASSLSGANYGYTF
-	TRBJ1-3	TRBV29-1	-	TGCAGCGCCTCTGGAAACACCATATATTTT	CSASGNTIYF
TRBD1	TRBJ2-3	TRBV29-1	few	TGCAGCGTTCGCGGGACAGGGGGCGCAGATACGCAGTATTTT	CSVRGTGGADTQYF